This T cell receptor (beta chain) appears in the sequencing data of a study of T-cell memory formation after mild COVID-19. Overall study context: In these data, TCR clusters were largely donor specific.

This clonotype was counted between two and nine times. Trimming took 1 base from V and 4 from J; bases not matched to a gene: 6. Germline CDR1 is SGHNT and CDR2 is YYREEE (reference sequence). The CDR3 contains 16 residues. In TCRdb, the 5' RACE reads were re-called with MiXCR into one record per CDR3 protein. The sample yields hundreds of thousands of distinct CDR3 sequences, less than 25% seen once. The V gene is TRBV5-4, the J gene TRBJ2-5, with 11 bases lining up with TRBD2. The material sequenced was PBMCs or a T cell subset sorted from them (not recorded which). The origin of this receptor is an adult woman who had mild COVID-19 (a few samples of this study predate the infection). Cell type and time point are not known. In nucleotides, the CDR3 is TGTGCCAGCAGCTTGATAGCGGGAGGGCCGGGAGAGACCCAGTACTTC. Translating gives CASSLIAGGPGETQYF.